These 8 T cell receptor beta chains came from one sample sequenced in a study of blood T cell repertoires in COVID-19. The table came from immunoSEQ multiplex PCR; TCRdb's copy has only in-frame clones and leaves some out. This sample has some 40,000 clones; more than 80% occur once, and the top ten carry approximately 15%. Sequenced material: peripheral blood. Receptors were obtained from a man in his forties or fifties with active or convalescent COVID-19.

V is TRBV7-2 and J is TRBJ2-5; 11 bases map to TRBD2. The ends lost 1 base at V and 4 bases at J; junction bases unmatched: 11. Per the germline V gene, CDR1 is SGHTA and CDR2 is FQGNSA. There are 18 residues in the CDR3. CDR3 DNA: TGTGCCAGCAGCTTAGGCGCGGTTAGCGGGGGGGCTGGAGAGACCCAGTACTTC. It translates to CASSLGAVSGGAGETQYF.

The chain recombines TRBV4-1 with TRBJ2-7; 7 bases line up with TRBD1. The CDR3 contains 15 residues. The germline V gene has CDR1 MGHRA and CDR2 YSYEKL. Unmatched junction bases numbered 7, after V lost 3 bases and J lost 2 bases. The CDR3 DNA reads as TGCGCCAGCAGCCACAGAACAGGGGCCCCCTACGAGCAGTACTTC. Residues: CASSHRTGAPYEQYF.

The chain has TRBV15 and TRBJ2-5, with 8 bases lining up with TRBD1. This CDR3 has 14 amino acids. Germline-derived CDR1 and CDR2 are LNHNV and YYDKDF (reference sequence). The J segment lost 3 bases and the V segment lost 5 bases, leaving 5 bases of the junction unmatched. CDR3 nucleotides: TGTGCCACCAGCCTAGCAGGGGGCGAAGAGACCCAGTACTTC. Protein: CATSLAGGEETQYF.

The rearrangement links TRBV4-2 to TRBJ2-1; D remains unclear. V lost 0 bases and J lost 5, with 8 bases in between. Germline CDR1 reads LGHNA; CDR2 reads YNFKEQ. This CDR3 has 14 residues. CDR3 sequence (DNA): TGTGCCAGCAGCCAAGAATCGGTGAACAATGAGCAGTTCTTC. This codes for CASSQESVNNEQFF.

In DNA, the CDR3 is TGTGCCAGCTCACCACAGAGGGATACGCAGTATTTT. Translated, it gives CASSPQRDTQYF. This sequence joins TRBV18 and TRBJ2-3, with D unclear. The CDR3 loop spans 12 amino acids. Germline CDR1 and CDR2: KGHSH and LQKENI. Trimming stripped 1 base from V and 6 bases from J, with 5 bases between. The full variable domain, rest sourced from reference TRBV18 and TRBJ2-3, is NAGVMQNPRHLVRRRGQEARLRCSPMKGHSHVYWYRQLPEEGLKFMVYLQKENIIDESGMPKERFSAEFPKEGPSILRIQQVVRGDSAAYFCASSPQRDTQYFGPGTRLTVL.

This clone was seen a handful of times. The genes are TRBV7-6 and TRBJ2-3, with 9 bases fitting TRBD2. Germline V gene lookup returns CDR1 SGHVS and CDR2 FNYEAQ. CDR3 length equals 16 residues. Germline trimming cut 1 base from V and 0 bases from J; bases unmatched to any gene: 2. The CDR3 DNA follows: TGTGCCAGCAGCTTAGGGGGGACTAGCAGCACAGATACGCAGTATTTT. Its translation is CASSLGGTSSTDTQYF.

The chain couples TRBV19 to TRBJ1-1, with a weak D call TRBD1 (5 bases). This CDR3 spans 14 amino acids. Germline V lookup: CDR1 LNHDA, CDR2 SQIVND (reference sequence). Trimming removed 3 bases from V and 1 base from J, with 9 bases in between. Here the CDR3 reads CASSIQGRNTEAFF. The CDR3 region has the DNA TGTGCCAGTAGTATCCAGGGTAGGAACACTGAAGCTTTCTTT.

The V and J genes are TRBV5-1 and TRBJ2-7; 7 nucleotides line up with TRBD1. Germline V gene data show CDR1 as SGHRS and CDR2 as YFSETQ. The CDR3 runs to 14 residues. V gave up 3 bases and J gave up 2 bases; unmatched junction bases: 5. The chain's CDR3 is CASSSDRYTYEQYF. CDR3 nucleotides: TGCGCCAGCAGCTCGGACAGGTACACCTACGAGCAGTACTTC.